This T cell receptor (beta chain) was sequenced during a study of sequential checkpoint blockade in melanoma. Study-wide background: Randomization was 1:1 between first-line nivolumab→ipilimumab and ipilimumab→nivolumab.

As for treatment: randomized to nivolumab then ipilimumab (arm A) or the reverse (arm B). Live CD3+CD8+ CD19− CD56− cells were sorted from PBMCs. Germline CDR1 is SGHDN and CDR2 is FVKESK. The CDR3 loop spans 14 amino acids. V gave up 8 bases and J gave up 1 base; unmatched junction bases: 5. The repertoire was sequenced with immunoSEQ multiplex PCR; TCRdb's copy has only in-frame clones and lacks some. The data show 40,000 or so clones, with approximately 84% seen just once and about 5.5% held by the top ten. The specimen was CD8+ T cells sorted from blood (inferred from file names), collected from a patient given nivolumab and ipilimumab in sequence. The TCR comes from a human donor with melanoma. The V call is TRBV14, the J call TRBJ2-3, with 8 bases fitting TRBD2. CDR3: CASGYSGGTDTQYF. The CDR3 coding sequence is TGTGCCAGCGGCTATAGCGGGGGCACAGATACGCAGTATTTT.